This entry concerns a single T cell receptor (beta chain). Antigen unknown. The data were obtained in a study of shared clonotypes between healthy human individuals. Overall study context: Samples came from a couple of female and a few male donors aged 18 to 49.

Overall study results and limits: Sampling used blood alone; tissue repertoires probably differ.

V lost 4 bases, J lost 12 bases, and 18 bases lay in between. Germline CDR1 KGHSH, CDR2 LQKENI. The CDR3 covers 13 residues. Unsorted PBMC contributed 250 to 300 ng DNA, about 30,000 T cell genomes, to each replicate PCR. Assay: immunoSEQ multiplex PCR; the TCRdb copy retains only in-frame clones and omits some. The sample lists hundreds of thousands of clones, 70% to 80% seen once, with around 13% in the top ten. This TCR was sampled from a woman in her thirties or forties in good health. Some clones in this sample may be carry-over from other donors' samples. The sample was PBMCs. V is TRBV18 and J is TRBJ1-1, with a possible D match to TRBD1 (5 bases). The CDR3 sequence: CASSRAGIEGTFF. The CDR3 region has the DNA TGTGCCAGCTCACGTGCGGGGATCGAGGGGACTTTCTTT.